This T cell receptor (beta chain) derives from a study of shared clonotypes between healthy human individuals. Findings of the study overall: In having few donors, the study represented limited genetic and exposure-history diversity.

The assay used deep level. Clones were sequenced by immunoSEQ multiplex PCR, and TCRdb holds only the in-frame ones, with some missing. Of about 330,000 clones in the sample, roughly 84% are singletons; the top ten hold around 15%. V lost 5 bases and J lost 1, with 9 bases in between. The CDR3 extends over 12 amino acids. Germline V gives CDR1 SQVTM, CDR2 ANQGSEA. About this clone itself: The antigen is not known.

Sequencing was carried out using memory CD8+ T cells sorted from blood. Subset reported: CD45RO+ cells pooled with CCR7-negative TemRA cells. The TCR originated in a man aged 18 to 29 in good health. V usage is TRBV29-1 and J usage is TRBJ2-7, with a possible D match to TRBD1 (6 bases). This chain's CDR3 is CSVLDSSYEQYF. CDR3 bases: TGCAGCGTTCTGGACAGTTCCTACGAGCAGTACTTC.